One sample yielded the 32 T cell receptor beta chains listed below, sequenced in a study of blood T cell repertoires in COVID-19. The method was immunoSEQ multiplex PCR; TCRdb's version includes in-frame clones alone and lacks a portion of them. The sample yields approximately 130,000 clones, about four fifths seen once. Sequenced input: PBMCs or T cells enriched from blood (not recorded which). The receptors come from a man aged 30 to 39 who had recovered from COVID-19.

The chain couples TRBV12-3 or TRBV12-4 to TRBJ1-2; D not resolved. This CDR3 spans 13 amino acids. V was pared by 6 bases and J by 3 bases, with 11 bases between. CDR3 sequence reads: CASSKDIDYGYTF. As DNA, the CDR3 is TGTGCCAGCAGCAAAGACATCGACTATGGCTACACCTTC.

The table lists this clone with a count of one. This chain connects TRBV5-1 to TRBJ2-1, with D perhaps matching TRBD1 (6 bases). The germline CDR1 and CDR2 sequences are SGHRS and YFSETQ. CDR3 length: 16 amino acids. The V end lost 4 bases, the J end lost 0 bases, and 14 bases lay between the germline ends. The CDR3 protein is CASSLQGDNSYNEQFF. As DNA, the CDR3 is TGCGCCAGCAGCCTGCAAGGGGACAACTCCTACAATGAGCAGTTCTTC.

This clone was counted at least ten times. Different DNA sequences within this sample yield the same CDR3. The chain links TRBV18 to TRBJ1-1; D not resolved. CDR1 KGHSH and CDR2 LQKENI come from the germline V gene. The CDR3 has 13 amino acids. V was trimmed by 6 bases and J by 3 bases, leaving 11 bases between them. The CDR3 bases are TGTGCCAGCTCCCCCGGGAGGGACACTGAAGCTTTCTTT. Translated: CASSPGRDTEAFF.

V and J are TRBV7-9 and TRBJ2-1; D gene ambiguous. Germline V lookup: CDR1 SEHNR, CDR2 FQNEAQ (reference sequence). Trimming left V 4 bases short and J 5 bases short, with 15 bases between. The CDR3 consists of 15 residues. CDR3 in amino acids: CASSSWQLRHNEQFF. CDR3 DNA: TGTGCCAGCAGCTCCTGGCAGCTCAGGCACAATGAGCAGTTCTTC.

This clone was recorded a few times. The chain has TRBV4-1 and TRBJ1-3; no clear D gene. The V end lost 4 bases, the J end lost 0 bases, and 10 bases lay between the germline ends. Germline CDR1 is MGHRA and CDR2 is YSYEKL. The length of the CDR3 is 15 residues. CDR3 sequence: CASSLLAVSGNTIYF. CDR3 bases: TGCGCCAGCAGCCTCTTAGCGGTCTCTGGAAACACCATATATTTT.

The J gene is TRBJ1-1, the V gene TRBV3-1 (or the pseudogene TRBV3-2); D may be TRBD1 (6 bases). Trimming cost V 4 bases and J 6 bases, with 15 bases left between them. The CDR3 totals 14 residues. Germline CDR1 and CDR2: LGHDT and YNNKEL (reference sequence). CDR3 in DNA: TGTGCCAGCAGCCCCCCTGAATGGGGGCCTGAAGCTTTCTTT. Protein sequence: CASSPPEWGPEAFF.

J is TRBJ2-5 and V is TRBV25-1; D might be TRBD2 (6 bases). V was trimmed by 8 bases and J by 1 base, leaving 11 bases between them. CDR3 length: 13 amino acids. Germline V gene sequence: CDR1 MGHDK, CDR2 SYGVNS. The CDR3 protein is CASLGGSQETQYF. The CDR3 DNA reads TGTGCCAGCCTGGGAGGCTCCCAAGAGACCCAGTACTTC.

This chain links TRBV6-5 with TRBJ2-3; 12 bases map to TRBD2. Germline trimming cut 4 bases from V and 5 bases from J; bases unmatched to any gene: 1. The germline V gene encodes CDR1 MNHEY and CDR2 SVGAGI. The CDR3 runs 14 residues. CDR3 region: CASSLGLAGDTQYF. The CDR3 DNA reads TGTGCCAGCAGTTTGGGACTAGCGGGAGATACGCAGTATTTT.

The CDR3 reads CASSPLGGSGSEDEQYF. The DNA of the CDR3 is TGTGCCAGCAGTCCACTCGGGGGTAGCGGGAGTGAGGACGAGCAGTACTTC. This sequence joins TRBV28 and TRBJ2-7, with TRBD2 identical over 9 bases. V dropped 5 bases and J dropped 5; count of bases not matched to a gene: 16. The CDR3 is 17 amino acids. Germline CDR1 MDHEN, CDR2 SYDVKM.

This chain uses TRBV19 with TRBJ1-2; D perhaps matches TRBD1 (5 bases). The CDR3 contains 13 residues. Per germline, CDR1 LNHDA and CDR2 SQIVND (reference sequence). V lost 7 bases to trimming and J lost 6 bases, with 15 bases between them. The CDR3 DNA follows: TGTGCCAGTAATGGATCGAAGGGGAATGGCTACACCTTC. It specifies CASNGSKGNGYTF.

The rearrangement uses TRBV10-1 and TRBJ2-1; TRBD1 or TRBD2 may be the D gene (5 bases each). Trimming removed 4 bases from V and 5 bases from J, with 15 bases in between. The CDR3 covers 15 residues. CDR1 WNHNN and CDR2 SYGVQD come from the germline V gene (reference sequence). For the CDR3, the DNA is TGCGCCAGCAGTGGGTCAGGGAAGGAGGACAATGAGCAGTTCTTC. This sequence encodes CASSGSGKEDNEQFF.

This chain links TRBV18 with TRBJ2-5; 10 bases match TRBD2. V trimming: 3 bases; J trimming: 1 base; junction bases outside the gene matches: 2. CDR1 is KGHSH, CDR2 LQKENI, per germline. The CDR3 is made up of 15 amino acids. CDR3 in DNA: TGTGCCAGCTCACCGGCTAGCGGGAGCCAAGAGACCCAGTACTTC. The encoded protein is CASSPASGSQETQYF. Based on the CDR3 plus reference TRBV18 and TRBJ2-5, the full variable domain is NAGVMQNPRHLVRRRGQEARLRCSPMKGHSHVYWYRQLPEEGLKFMVYLQKENIIDESGMPKERFSAEFPKEGPSILRIQQVVRGDSAAYFCASSPASGSQETQYFGPGTRLLVL.

This clone came up a few times. The chain carries TRBV2 and TRBJ2-5; 7 nucleotides agree with TRBD1. The CDR3 spans 15 residues. Germline assignment: CDR1 SNHLY and CDR2 FYNNEI. Unmatched junction bases numbered 11, after V lost 7 bases and J lost 3 bases. The CDR3 DNA reads TGTGCCAGCAACCTGGGACAGACCGTAGAAGAGACCCAGTACTTC. Translated: CASNLGQTVEETQYF.

The chain uses TRBV2 and TRBJ1-2; D is unclear. CDR1 is SNHLY, CDR2 FYNNEI, per germline. Between the trimmed V and J ends, which lost 2 bases and 4 bases, there was a span of 8 bases. The CDR3 is 13 residues long. Here the CDR3 DNA reads TGTGCCAGCAGTGAATATGAGATCTATGGCTACACCTTC. Its translation: CASSEYEIYGYTF.

The chain is built from TRBV13 and TRBJ2-7, with TRBD1 matching over 7 bases. The J segment lost 1 base and the V segment lost 2 bases, leaving 11 bases of the junction unmatched. This CDR3 contains 17 residues. The germline V gene has CDR1 PRHDT and CDR2 FYEKMQ (reference sequence). The CDR3: CASSLHRTGTASYEQYF. The DNA for the CDR3 is TGTGCCAGCAGCTTACATCGGACCGGGACAGCATCCTACGAGCAGTACTTC. Complete variable domain (other parts from reference TRBV13 and TRBJ2-7): AAGVIQSPRHLIKEKRETATLKCYPIPRHDTVYWYQQGPGQDPQFLISFYEKMQSDKGSIPDRFSAQQFSDYHSELNMSSLELGDSALYFCASSLHRTGTASYEQYFGPGTRLTVT.

This clone has just one count. This rearrangement joins TRBV4-1 to TRBJ2-5; tentative D call: TRBD2 (5 bases). The V and J ends lost 4 bases and 5 bases respectively, with 8 bases between them. Germline assignment: CDR1 MGHRA and CDR2 YSYEKL. The CDR3 sequence is 12 residues long. DNA for the CDR3: TGCGCCAGCAGCCCCGAGCGGGAGACCCAGTACTTC. Translation gives CASSPERETQYF.

The J gene is TRBJ2-3, the V gene TRBV28, with TRBD2 matching over 12 bases. The CDR3 consists of 15 residues. J was trimmed by 6 bases and V by 10 bases; bases with no gene match: 11. CDR1 is MDHEN, CDR2 SYDVKM, per germline. The CDR3 protein is CATHASGGAEDTQYF. As DNA, the CDR3 is TGTGCCACCCACGCTAGCGGGGGGGCGGAGGATACGCAGTATTTT.

This clone was observed at least ten times. The V and J genes are TRBV10-3 and TRBJ2-1; 10 positions match TRBD1. V lost 0 bases to trimming and J lost 8 bases; unmatched junction nucleotides: 7. There are 16 residues in the CDR3. Germline V lookup: CDR1 ENHRY, CDR2 SYGVKD. The CDR3, as DNA: TGTGCCATCAGTGAGTCCGAAAGACAGGGGGCGGATGAGCAGTTCTTC. Translated, it gives CAISESERQGADEQFF.

The chain employs TRBV2 and TRBJ2-1; perhaps TRBD2 as D (7 bases). The CDR3 spans 13 residues. With 7 bases removed from V and 5 bases from J, the gap between germline ends came to 12 bases. Looked up from germline, CDR1 is SNHLY and CDR2 is FYNNEI. The CDR3 bases are TGTGCCAGCAAGGGGGGGAACGACAATGAGCAGTTCTTC. The encoded protein is CASKGGNDNEQFF. Variable domain in full (rest from reference TRBV2 and TRBJ2-1): EPEVTQTPSHQVTQMGQEVILRCVPISNHLYFYWYRQILGQKVEFLVSFYNNEISEKSEIFDDQFSVERPDGSNFTLKIRSTKLEDSAMYFCASKGGNDNEQFFGPGTRLTVL.

This clone was seen only once. The rearrangement links TRBV6-5 to TRBJ1-4; no clear D gene. The length of the CDR3 is 16 residues. Per the germline V gene, CDR1 is MNHEY and CDR2 is SVGAGI. V was pared by 0 bases and J by 8 bases, with 16 bases between. DNA for the CDR3: TGTGCCAGCAGTTACTCGACTGGGAGTTTCCACGAAAAACTGTTTTTT. Amino acids: CASSYSTGSFHEKLFF.

The rearrangement links TRBV2 to TRBJ1-1, with a possible D match to TRBD1 (6 bases). In germline, CDR1 is SNHLY, CDR2 FYNNEI. This CDR3 spans 12 amino acids. Written as DNA, the CDR3 is TGTGCTCGACAGGCGACGAACACTGAAGCTTTCTTT. This codes for CARQATNTEAFF. Full variable domain (missing parts from reference TRBV2 and TRBJ1-1): EPEVTQTPSHQVTQMGQEVILRCVPISNHLYFYWYRQILGQKVEFLVSFYNNEISEKSEIFDDQFSVERPDGSNFTLKIRSTKLEDSAMYFCARQATNTEAFFGQGTRLTVV.

V gene TRBV5-1 combines with J gene TRBJ1-1; 10 nucleotides align to TRBD1. This CDR3 has 15 amino acids. CDR1 and CDR2 (germline): SGHRS, YFSETQ. With V trimmed by 3 bases and J by 6 bases, 8 bases remained unmatched. The CDR3 reads CASSWVTGGSAEAFF. The CDR3 DNA reads TGCGCCAGCAGCTGGGTGACAGGGGGCTCCGCTGAAGCTTTCTTT.

This chain links TRBV28 with TRBJ1-6; D unresolved. Per the germline V gene, CDR1 is MDHEN and CDR2 is SYDVKM. This CDR3 is built from 18 residues. Trimming cost V 6 bases and J 8 bases, with 26 bases left between them. In nucleotides, the CDR3 is TGTGCCAGCAGCCCGCCTAGACCGGCGGGTAAGGCCCATTCACCCCTCCACTTT. This encodes CASSPPRPAGKAHSPLHF.

This clone is a singleton in its sample. The chain is built from TRBV6-5 and TRBJ2-7; TRBD2 matches at 14 bases. After removal of 6 bases from V and 6 bases from J, the junction contained 7 bases not matched to a gene. CDR3 length: 15 residues. From germline, CDR1 is MNHEY and CDR2 SVGAGI. The CDR3 region is CASSRGTSGSSEQYF. As DNA, the CDR3 is TGTGCCAGCAGCCGAGGGACTAGCGGGAGCTCCGAGCAGTACTTC.

This chain links TRBV6-6 with TRBJ1-1; D is possibly TRBD1 (5 bases). The germline gives CDR1 MNHNY, CDR2 SVGAGI (reference sequence). This CDR3 contains 14 residues. V dropped 2 bases and J dropped 6 bases, with 13 bases sitting between them. CDR3: CASSYNLREPEAFF. The CDR3 nucleotides read TGTGCCAGCAGTTACAATCTCAGGGAACCTGAAGCTTTCTTT.

The chain combines TRBV5-1 with TRBJ1-4; TRBD1 might be the D (5 bases). This CDR3 spans 15 amino acids. CDR1 and CDR2 (germline): SGHRS, YFSETQ. Trimming left V 0 bases short and J 0 bases short, with 6 bases between. The DNA for the CDR3 is TGCGCCAGCAGCTTGGGACAGCCAACTAATGAAAAACTGTTTTTT. As protein: CASSLGQPTNEKLFF.

This CDR3 reads CASRKGVGQGKTNEKLFF. The DNA for the CDR3 is TGCGCCAGCAGGAAAGGGGTGGGACAGGGGAAGACTAATGAAAAACTGTTTTTT. The J gene is TRBJ1-4, the V gene TRBV23-1; 10 bases match TRBD1. TRBV23-1 qualifies as an ORF whose function is uncertain. This CDR3 has 18 residues. V trimming: 6 bases; J trimming: 2 bases; junction bases outside the gene matches: 12.

This sequence joins TRBV18 and TRBJ2-5; 7 nucleotides agree with TRBD2. Germline CDR1 reads KGHSH; CDR2 reads LQKENI. J gave up 4 bases and V 6 bases, and 8 bases lay outside the gene matches. The CDR3 loop spans 14 amino acids. For the CDR3, the DNA is TGTGCCAGCTCGCCAACAACGGGGGGAGAGACCCAGTACTTC. Encoded protein: CASSPTTGGETQYF.

The V gene is TRBV10-3, the J gene TRBJ1-2; TRBD1 matches 7 bases. V dropped 2 bases and J dropped 8; count of bases not matched to a gene: 2. CDR1 is ENHRY and CDR2 is SYGVKD in the germline V gene. The CDR3 totals 12 residues. The CDR3 nucleotides are TGTGCCATCAGTGAGACAGGGGACGGCTACACCTTC. Its translation: CAISETGDGYTF.

This chain connects TRBV9 to TRBJ2-3; D is ambiguous. The germline V gene has CDR1 SGDLS and CDR2 YYNGEE. The CDR3 length is 17 residues. V lost 0 bases and J lost 2, with 16 bases in between. The CDR3 bases are TGTGCCAGCAGCGTAGCGGAGAGCCTCCCTAACACAGATACGCAGTATTTT. It yields the protein CASSVAESLPNTDTQYF.

The V gene is TRBV19, the J gene TRBJ1-1, with D unresolved. V lost 7 bases to trimming and J lost 4 bases, with 13 bases between them. This CDR3 spans 13 amino acids. Germline V gene sequence: CDR1 LNHDA, CDR2 SQIVND (reference sequence). The chain's CDR3 is CASTPHGGTEAFF. Here the CDR3 DNA reads TGTGCCAGTACCCCACATGGCGGCACTGAAGCTTTCTTT.

This clone came up once. This chain connects TRBV2 to TRBJ1-3; maybe TRBD1 (6 bases). The germline CDR1 and CDR2 sequences are SNHLY and FYNNEI. This CDR3 has 16 residues. Trimming removed 5 bases from V and 1 base from J, with 15 bases in between. CDR3 DNA sequence: TGTGCCAGCAGTCTCCAGGGGACCCGGTCTGGAAACACCATATATTTT. Its translation is CASSLQGTRSGNTIYF.